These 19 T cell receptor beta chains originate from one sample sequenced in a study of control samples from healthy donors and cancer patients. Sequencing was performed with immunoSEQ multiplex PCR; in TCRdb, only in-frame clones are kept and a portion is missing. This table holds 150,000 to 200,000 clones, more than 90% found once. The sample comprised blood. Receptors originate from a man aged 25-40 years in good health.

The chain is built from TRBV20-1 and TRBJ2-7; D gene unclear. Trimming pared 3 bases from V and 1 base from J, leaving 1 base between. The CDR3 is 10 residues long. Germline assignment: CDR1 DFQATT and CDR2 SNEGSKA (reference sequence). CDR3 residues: CSARSYEQYF. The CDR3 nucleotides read TGCAGTGCTAGGTCCTACGAGCAGTACTTC.

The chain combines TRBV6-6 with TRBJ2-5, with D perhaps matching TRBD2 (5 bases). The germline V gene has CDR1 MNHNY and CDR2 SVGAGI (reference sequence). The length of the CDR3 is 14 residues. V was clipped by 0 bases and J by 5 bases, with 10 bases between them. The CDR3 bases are TGTGCCAGCAGTTACTCGATTATAGCGGAGACCCAGTACTTC. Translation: CASSYSIIAETQYF.

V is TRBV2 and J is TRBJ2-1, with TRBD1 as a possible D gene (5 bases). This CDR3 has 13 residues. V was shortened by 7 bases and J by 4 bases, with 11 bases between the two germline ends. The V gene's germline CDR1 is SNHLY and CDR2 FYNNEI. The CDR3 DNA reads TGTGCCAGCACTTTGACAGTTTACAATGAGCAGTTCTTC. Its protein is CASTLTVYNEQFF.

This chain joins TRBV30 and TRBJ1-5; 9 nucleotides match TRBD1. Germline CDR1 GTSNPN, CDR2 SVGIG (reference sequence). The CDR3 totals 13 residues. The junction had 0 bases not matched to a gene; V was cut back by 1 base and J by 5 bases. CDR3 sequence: CAWSGTGDQPQHF. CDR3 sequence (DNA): TGTGCCTGGAGTGGGACAGGGGATCAGCCCCAGCATTTT.

In DNA form, the CDR3 reads TGTGCCAGCAGCTTACCCTTAGCGGGAACGGGGTCCAATGAGCAGTTCTTC. Its protein is CASSLPLAGTGSNEQFF. The J gene is TRBJ2-1, the V gene TRBV11-2; 8 nucleotides align to TRBD2. With 2 bases clipped from V and 6 bases from J, the junction kept 12 bases outside the gene matches. Germline lookup yields CDR1 SGHAT and CDR2 FQNNGV. The CDR3 loop spans 17 amino acids.

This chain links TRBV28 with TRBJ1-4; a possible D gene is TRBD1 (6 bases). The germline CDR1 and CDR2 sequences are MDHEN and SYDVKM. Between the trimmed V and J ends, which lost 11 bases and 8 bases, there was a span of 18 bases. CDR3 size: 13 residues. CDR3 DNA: TGTGCCTCCTTTGGGGGGCTCAAGGAAAAACTGTTTTTT. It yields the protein CASFGGLKEKLFF.

The CDR3 DNA is TGTGCCAGCAGCTTAGGCGGCTACAATGAGCAGTTCTTC. Translating it yields CASSLGGYNEQFF. The rearrangement links TRBV11-2 to TRBJ2-1; D gene ambiguous. Trimming cost V 1 base and J 3 bases, with 4 bases left between them. This CDR3 region has 13 residues. Germline loops: CDR1 SGHAT, CDR2 FQNNGV.

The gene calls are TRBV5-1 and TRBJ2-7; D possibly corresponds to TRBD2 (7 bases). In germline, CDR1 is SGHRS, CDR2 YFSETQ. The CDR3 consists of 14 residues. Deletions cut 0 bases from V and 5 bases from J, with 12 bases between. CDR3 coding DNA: TGCGCCAGCAGCTTGGCAGGGGACTACCACGAGCAGTACTTC. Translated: CASSLAGDYHEQYF. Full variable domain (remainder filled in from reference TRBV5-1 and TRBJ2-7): KAGVTQTPRYLIKTRGQQVTLSCSPISGHRSVSWYQQTPGQGLQFLFEYFSETQRNKGNFPGRFSGRQFSNSRSEMNVSTLELGDSALYLCASSLAGDYHEQYFGPGTRLTVT.

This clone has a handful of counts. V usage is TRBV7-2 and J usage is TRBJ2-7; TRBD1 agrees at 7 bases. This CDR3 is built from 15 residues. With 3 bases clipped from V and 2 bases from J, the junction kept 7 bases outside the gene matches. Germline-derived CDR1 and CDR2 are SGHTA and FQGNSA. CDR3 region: CASSFRRQGPYEQYF. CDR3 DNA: TGTGCCAGCAGCTTTAGGAGACAGGGACCCTACGAGCAGTACTTC.

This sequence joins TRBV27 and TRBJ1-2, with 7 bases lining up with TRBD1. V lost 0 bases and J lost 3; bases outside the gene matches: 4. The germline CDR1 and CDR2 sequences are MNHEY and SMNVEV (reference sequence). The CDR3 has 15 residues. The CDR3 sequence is CASSLSSTGYYGYTF. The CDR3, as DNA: TGTGCCAGCAGTTTATCGTCGACAGGGTACTATGGCTACACCTTC.

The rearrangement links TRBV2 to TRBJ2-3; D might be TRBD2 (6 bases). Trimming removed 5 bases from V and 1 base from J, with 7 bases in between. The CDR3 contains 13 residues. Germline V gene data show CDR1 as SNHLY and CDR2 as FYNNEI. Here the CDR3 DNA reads TGTGCCAGCAGTTGGGGGGGCACAGATACGCAGTATTTT. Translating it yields CASSWGGTDTQYF. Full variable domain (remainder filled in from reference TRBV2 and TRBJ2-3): EPEVTQTPSHQVTQMGQEVILRCVPISNHLYFYWYRQILGQKVEFLVSFYNNEISEKSEIFDDQFSVERPDGSNFTLKIRSTKLEDSAMYFCASSWGGTDTQYFGPGTRLTVL.

CDR3 residues: CASSQYGRRQRTEAFF. CDR3 sequence (DNA): TGTGCCAGCAGTCAATACGGTCGGCGACAACGCACTGAAGCTTTCTTT. J is TRBJ1-1 and V is TRBV7-2; D is undetermined. CDR3 length: 16 residues. Trimming removed 6 bases from V and 4 bases from J, with 21 bases in between. Germline loops: CDR1 SGHTA, CDR2 FQGNSA. The variable domain in full, with the rest retrieved from reference TRBV7-2 and TRBJ1-1, is GAGVSQSPSNKVTEKGKDVELRCDPISGHTALYWYRQSLGQGLEFLIYFQGNSAPDKSGLPSDRFSAERTGGSVSTLTIQRTQQEDSAVYLCASSQYGRRQRTEAFFGQGTRLTVV.

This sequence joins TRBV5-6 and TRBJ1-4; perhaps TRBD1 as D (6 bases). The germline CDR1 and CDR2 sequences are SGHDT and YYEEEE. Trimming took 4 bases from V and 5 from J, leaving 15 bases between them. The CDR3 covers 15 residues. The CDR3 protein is CASSQTGTPNEKLFF. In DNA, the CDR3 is TGTGCCAGCAGCCAAACCGGGACACCAAATGAAAAACTGTTTTTT.

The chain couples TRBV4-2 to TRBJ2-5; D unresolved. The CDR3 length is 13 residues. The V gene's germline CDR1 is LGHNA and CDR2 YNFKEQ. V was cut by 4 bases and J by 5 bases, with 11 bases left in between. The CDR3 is CASSLSHSETQYF. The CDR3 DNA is TGTGCCAGCAGCCTTTCTCATTCTGAGACCCAGTACTTC.

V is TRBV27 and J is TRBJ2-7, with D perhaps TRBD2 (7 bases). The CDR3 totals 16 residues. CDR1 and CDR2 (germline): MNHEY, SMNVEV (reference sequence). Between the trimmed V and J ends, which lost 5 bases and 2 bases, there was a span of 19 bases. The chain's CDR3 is CASSQLGGERTYEQYF. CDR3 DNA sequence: TGTGCCAGCAGTCAACTAGGGGGGGAACGTACCTACGAGCAGTACTTC.

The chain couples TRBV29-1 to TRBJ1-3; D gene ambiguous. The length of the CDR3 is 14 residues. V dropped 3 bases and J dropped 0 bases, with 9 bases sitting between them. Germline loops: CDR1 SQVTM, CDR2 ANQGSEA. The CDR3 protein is CSVEYGASGNTIYF. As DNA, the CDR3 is TGCAGCGTTGAGTACGGCGCCTCTGGAAACACCATATATTTT. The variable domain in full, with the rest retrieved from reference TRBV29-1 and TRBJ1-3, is SAVISQKPSRDICQRGTSLTIQCQVDSQVTMMFWYRQQPGQSLTLIATANQGSEATYESGFVIDKFPISRPNLTFSTLTVSNMSPEDSSIYLCSVEYGASGNTIYFGEGSWLTVV.

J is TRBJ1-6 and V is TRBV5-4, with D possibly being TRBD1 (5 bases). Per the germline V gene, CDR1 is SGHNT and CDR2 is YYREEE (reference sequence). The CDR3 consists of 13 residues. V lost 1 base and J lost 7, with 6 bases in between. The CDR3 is CASSLRQNSPLHF. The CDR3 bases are TGTGCCAGCAGCTTGAGACAGAATTCACCCCTCCACTTT.

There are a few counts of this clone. CDR3 DNA: TGCGCCAGCAGCCAAGGGCATAGCGGGCAAGCAGATACGCAGTATTTT. Amino acid sequence: CASSQGHSGQADTQYF. The chain combines TRBV4-1 with TRBJ2-3; 7 bases agree with TRBD2. The CDR3 length is 16 residues. The V gene's germline CDR1 is MGHRA and CDR2 YSYEKL. Unmatched junction bases numbered 8, after V lost 1 base and J lost 4 bases.

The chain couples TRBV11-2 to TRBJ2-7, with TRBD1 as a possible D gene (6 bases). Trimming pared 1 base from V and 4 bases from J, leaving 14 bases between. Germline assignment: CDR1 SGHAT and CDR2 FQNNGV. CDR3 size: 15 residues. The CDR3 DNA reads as TGTGCCAGCAGCTTAGTTCCTAACAGGGTGTACGAGCAGTACTTC. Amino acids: CASSLVPNRVYEQYF.